This T cell receptor (beta chain) was captured in a study of T cell responses to AZD1222 COVID-19 vaccine. A remark on this clone: The antigen is unknown.

Data came from immunoSEQ multiplex PCR; TCRdb stores just in-frame clones and leaves some out. Altogether about 190,000 clones are present, approximately 92% being singletons, with the ten largest covering 6% to 8%. Study-wide findings and caveats: Regions left unmutated in variants are reportedly the target of nearly half of spike-specific TCRs. Along spike, vaccine-associated CD4 TCRs were found throughout, with dominance at 160-218 and 743-854.

The sequence was collected from an adult in good health. Sequenced material: peripheral blood, taken on day 0 of AZD1222 vaccination.

The CDR3 loop is CASSLAGDSNYGYTF. CDR3 nucleotide sequence: TGTGCCAGCAGCTTGGCAGGGGACAGTAACTATGGCTACACCTTC. The chain combines TRBV5-5 with TRBJ1-2; 7 positions match TRBD1. Germline V CDR1 and CDR2: SGHKS, YYEKEE (reference sequence). V lost 0 bases, J lost 1 base, and 3 bases stayed unmatched. The CDR3 contains 15 residues.